Shown below are 5 T cell receptor beta chains from a single sample sequenced in a study of blood T cell repertoires in COVID-19. TCRdb's table, derived via immunoSEQ multiplex PCR, lists solely in-frame clones and lacks some. The table shows a few hundred thousand clones, with 70% to 90% occurring only once. Sequencing was done on a sample of PBMCs or T cells enriched from blood (not recorded which). The receptor set was obtained from a woman in her twenties or thirties who had recovered from COVID-19.

A word on this clone: The junction departs from germline at one end; a sequencing error may be responsible. This sequence joins TRBV6-1 and TRBJ1-5; the D is unclear. Germline CDR1 is MNHNS and CDR2 is SASEGT. This CDR3 contains 16 residues. The CDR3 nucleotides read TGTGCCAGCAGTCAAGCCCCCACGGGGTCGGGTCAGCCCCAGCATTTT. Its translation: CASSQAPTGSGQPQHF.

The chain couples TRBV7-2 to TRBJ2-7, with TRBD2 identical over 8 bases. J was trimmed by 2 bases and V by 1 base; bases with no gene match: 1. The germline V gene encodes CDR1 SGHTA and CDR2 FQGNSA. The CDR3 runs to 14 residues. CDR3 coding DNA: TGTGCCAGCAGCTTAGGTAGCGGGGCCTACGAGCAGTACTTC. Its protein product is CASSLGSGAYEQYF.

The chain employs TRBV3-1 (or the pseudogene TRBV3-2) and TRBJ2-2; D perhaps matches TRBD2 (5 bases). Germline CDR1 LGHDT, CDR2 YNNKEL (reference sequence). CDR3 length: 19 residues. V lost 0 bases and J 0 bases, leaving 17 bases between the germline ends. The CDR3 bases are TGTGCCAGCAGCCAAGATTTCGGGTCGGGGTACGCGAACACCGGGGAGCTGTTTTTT. It translates to CASSQDFGSGYANTGELFF.

The CDR3 DNA reads TGTGCCAGCAGTGCTGGGCGGGGAGGCACCATATATTTT. Encoded protein: CASSAGRGGTIYF. This chain links TRBV6-4 with TRBJ1-3; D is undetermined. Germline CDR1 reads MRHNA; CDR2 reads SNTAGT. The CDR3 length is 13 residues. The V gene lost 4 bases and the J gene lost 9 bases, with 13 bases spanning the gap.

The chain uses TRBV12-3 or TRBV12-4 and TRBJ1-2, with a possible D match to TRBD1 (6 bases). The CDR3 consists of 13 residues. Trimming removed 1 base at V and 6 bases at J, with 9 bases between. The CDR3 reads CASSLGTAHGYTF. As DNA, the CDR3 is TGTGCCAGCAGTTTAGGGACAGCCCATGGCTACACCTTC.